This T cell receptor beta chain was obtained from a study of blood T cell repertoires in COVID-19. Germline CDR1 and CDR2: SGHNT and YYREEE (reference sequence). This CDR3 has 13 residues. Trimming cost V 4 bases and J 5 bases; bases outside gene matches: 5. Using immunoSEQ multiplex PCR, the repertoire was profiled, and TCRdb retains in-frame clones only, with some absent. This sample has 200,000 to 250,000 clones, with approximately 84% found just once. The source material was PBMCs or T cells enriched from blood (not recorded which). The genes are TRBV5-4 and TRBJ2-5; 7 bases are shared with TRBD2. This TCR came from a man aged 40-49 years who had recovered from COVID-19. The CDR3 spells CASSPTSVETQYF. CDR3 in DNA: TGTGCCAGCAGCCCCACTAGCGTGGAGACCCAGTACTTC.